These 18 T cell receptor beta chains came from one sample sequenced in a study of beta chain features in type 1 diabetes. The authors reverse transcribed all of the isolated RNA, so sequencing captured expressed TCRB transcripts. Data came from immunoSEQ multiplex PCR; TCRdb stores just in-frame clones and leaves some out. The data hold roughly 130,000 clones, with approximately 9.2% observed a single time. Specimen: central memory CD4+ T cells from blood. These TCRs come from a man younger than 35 in good health.

The rearrangement links TRBV11-2 to TRBJ2-3; D is unclear. The V end was cut by 1 base, the J end by 2 bases, with 10 bases between. Germline V gene lookup returns CDR1 SGHAT and CDR2 FQNNGV. The CDR3 consists of 15 residues. CDR3 nucleotide sequence: TGTGCCAGCAGCTTAGGTTACTCCTACACAGATACGCAGTATTTT. Translated: CASSLGYSYTDTQYF.

The genes are TRBV6-4 and TRBJ1-1; TRBD1 might be the D (6 bases). In germline, CDR1 is MRHNA, CDR2 SNTAGT. CDR3 size: 14 residues. Trimming cost V 7 bases and J 1 base, with 13 bases left between them. The CDR3 sequence: CASTKGGANTEAFF. The DNA for the CDR3 is TGTGCCAGCACCAAAGGGGGGGCGAACACTGAAGCTTTCTTT.

This clone was detected a few times. V usage is TRBV6-1 and J usage is TRBJ2-1; TRBD2 agrees at 9 bases. Germline V gives CDR1 MNHNS, CDR2 SASEGT. Unmatched junction bases numbered 4, after V lost 5 bases and J lost 2 bases. The CDR3 consists of 15 residues. The CDR3 reads CASSNIAGAYNEQFF. The DNA for the CDR3 is TGTGCCAGCAGTAACATAGCGGGGGCCTACAATGAGCAGTTCTTC.

The chain couples TRBV6-5 to TRBJ2-7; TRBD1 might be the D (6 bases). This CDR3 comprises 15 residues. In germline, CDR1 is MNHEY, CDR2 SVGAGI. Trimming took 6 bases from V and 3 from J, leaving 18 bases between them. The CDR3 nucleotides read TGTGCCAGCAGCTCACTCCGGGACACCAACTACGAGCAGTACTTC. Its protein is CASSSLRDTNYEQYF.

This rearrangement joins TRBV5-6 to TRBJ2-2, with 14 bases matching TRBD2. Germline trimming cut 1 base from V and 6 bases from J; bases unmatched to any gene: 5. This CDR3 has 17 residues. Germline CDR1 reads SGHDT; CDR2 reads YYEEEE. CDR3 in DNA: TGTGCCAGCAGCTTGTTTCAGACTAGCGGGGGGGCCGGGGAGCTGTTTTTT. Translated, it gives CASSLFQTSGGAGELFF.

Only a few counts were recorded for this clone. The rearrangement links TRBV4-3 to TRBJ1-6; possible D gene TRBD1, 5 bases. Per germline, CDR1 LGHNA and CDR2 YSLEER. V was pared by 3 bases and J by 7 bases, with 10 bases between. The CDR3 has 14 residues. The CDR3 sequence is CASSHGGYNSPLHF. CDR3 DNA sequence: TGCGCCAGCAGCCATGGGGGGTACAATTCACCCCTCCACTTT.

J is TRBJ1-2 and V is TRBV7-3; 7 bases align to TRBD1. The V segment lost 3 bases and the J segment 5 bases; nucleotides outside the gene matches: 9. This CDR3 region has 15 residues. CDR1 is SGHTA and CDR2 is FQGTGA in the germline V gene. This CDR3 reads CASSLSGTDKYGYTF. The CDR3 DNA follows: TGTGCCAGCAGCTTGTCCGGGACAGACAAATATGGCTACACCTTC.

This clone has a count of ten or more. The chain has TRBV7-9 and TRBJ1-2; 10 positions agree with TRBD1. The length of the CDR3 is 15 residues. Germline V gene sequence: CDR1 SEHNR, CDR2 FQNEAQ (reference sequence). With 6 bases clipped from V and 2 bases from J, the junction kept 6 bases outside the gene matches. This CDR3 is CASRDLTGGNYGYTF. In DNA form, the CDR3 reads TGTGCCAGCAGAGATCTGACAGGGGGCAACTATGGCTACACCTTC.

This clone was observed a handful of times. The rearrangement links TRBV4-3 to TRBJ2-7, with unresolved D. The CDR3 runs 15 residues. Trimming stripped 0 bases from V and 0 bases from J, with 9 bases between. Germline V lookup: CDR1 LGHNA, CDR2 YSLEER. In DNA, the CDR3 is TGCGCCAGCAGCCAAGAGCCTAGTAGCTCCTACGAGCAGTACTTC. This translates into CASSQEPSSSYEQYF.

The chain carries TRBV19 and TRBJ2-7, with 7 bases lining up with TRBD2. Germline assignment: CDR1 LNHDA and CDR2 SQIVND (reference sequence). This CDR3 has 14 residues. The V segment lost 4 bases and the J segment 6 bases; nucleotides outside the gene matches: 9. CDR3 protein: CASSTGTTGLEQYF. For the CDR3, the DNA is TGTGCCAGTAGTACCGGGACTACTGGTCTCGAGCAGTACTTC.

The sample holds a few counts of this clone. The chain is built from TRBV18 and TRBJ1-5; TRBD1 aligns across 7 bases. J lost 6 bases, V lost 2 bases, and 4 bases had no gene match. This CDR3 spans 14 amino acids. The germline V gene encodes CDR1 KGHSH and CDR2 LQKENI. The CDR3 nucleotides read TGTGCCAGCTCACCAACGACAGGGAGTCAGCCCCAGCATTTT. Translated: CASSPTTGSQPQHF.

The rearrangement joins TRBV5-1 to TRBJ2-3; 7 bases fit TRBD1. CDR3 length: 14 residues. The ends lost 4 bases at V and 1 base at J; junction bases unmatched: 3. Germline-derived CDR1 and CDR2 are SGHRS and YFSETQ. The CDR3 is CASSGTGGTDTQYF. Here the CDR3 DNA reads TGCGCCAGCAGCGGAACAGGGGGCACAGATACGCAGTATTTT.

The rearrangement links TRBV7-6 to TRBJ2-5; D perhaps matches TRBD2 (6 bases). The CDR3 spans 14 residues. Trimming took off 1 base at V and 4 bases at J, with 10 bases between the two ends. Germline CDR1 SGHVS, CDR2 FNYEAQ. In DNA form, the CDR3 reads TGTGCCAGCAGCTTAGAGTGGGGGGTAGAGACCCAGTACTTC. Translated: CASSLEWGVETQYF.

This clone was detected ten times or more. The J gene is TRBJ2-6, the V gene TRBV9; D may be TRBD2 (6 bases). There are 16 residues in the CDR3. Trimming left V 4 bases short and J 4 bases short, with 15 bases between. Per germline, CDR1 SGDLS and CDR2 YYNGEE. In DNA, the CDR3 is TGTGCCAGCAGCTCCCGCGGCGGGGCCGGGGCCAACGTCCTGACTTTC. Protein sequence: CASSSRGGAGANVLTF.

CDR3: CASSLRQGNEKLFF. Written as DNA, the CDR3 is TGTGCCAGCAGCTTGAGACAGGGGAATGAAAAACTGTTTTTT. V gene TRBV7-3 combines with J gene TRBJ1-4; the match to TRBD1 covers 8 bases. Germline V lookup: CDR1 SGHTA, CDR2 FQGTGA. V dropped 3 bases and J dropped 5; count of bases not matched to a gene: 2. CDR3 length: 14 residues. The full variable domain, completed using reference TRBV7-3 and TRBJ1-4, is GAGVSQTPSNKVTEKGKYVELRCDPISGHTALYWYRQSLGQGPEFLIYFQGTGAADDSGLPNDRFFAVRPEGSVSTLKIQRTERGDSAVYLCASSLRQGNEKLFFGSGTQLSVL.

This clone was seen only a few times. This chain uses TRBV7-9 with TRBJ1-3; no clear D. Germline-derived CDR1 and CDR2 are SEHNR and FQNEAQ (reference sequence). V dropped 6 bases and J dropped 1 base, with 10 bases sitting between them. The CDR3 totals 14 residues. CDR3: CASRYDSSGNTIYF. Here the CDR3 DNA reads TGTGCCAGCAGATACGACTCTTCTGGAAACACCATATATTTT.

This clone was counted a few times. V and J are TRBV4-1 and TRBJ2-6; 14 bases agree with TRBD2. Germline assignment: CDR1 MGHRA and CDR2 YSYEKL. Losses at the gene ends were 3 bases for V and 4 bases for J; bases not matched to a gene: 8. The CDR3 covers 19 residues. The CDR3 region has the DNA TGCGCCAGCAGCCAGGGGACTAGCGGGGGCCTTGTCGGGGCCAACGTCCTGACTTTC. Translating it yields CASSQGTSGGLVGANVLTF.

The genes are TRBV6-5 and TRBJ1-4; D not certain. In germline, CDR1 is MNHEY, CDR2 SVGAGI. Trimming took off 5 bases at V and 8 bases at J, with 9 bases between the two ends. The CDR3 contains 12 residues. CDR3 loop: CASSEREEKLFF. As DNA, the CDR3 is TGTGCCAGCAGTGAACGTGAGGAAAAACTGTTTTTT.